A selection of T cell receptor beta chains follows, all from one sample in a study of control samples from healthy donors and cancer patients. Generated by immunoSEQ multiplex PCR, the TCRdb table keeps only in-frame clones and is missing some. The sample yields approximately 120,000 clones, approximately 90% seen once. The sample taken for sequencing was blood. These receptors all stem from a human donor in good health. The donor label of this sample is uncertain. CDR3s include the opening cysteine and the closing phenylalanine or tryptophan. The order of the fields is CDR3 protein, CDR3 DNA, V gene, clone size, J gene, D gene. The D gene is left open where the match is weak. Only some rows state a clone size, as once, few, many or a class for expanded clones.

CASSGENNQPQHF,TGTGCCAGCAGTGGTGAGAACAATCAGCCCCAGCATTTT,TRBV2,.,TRBJ1-5,.
CASSVPGQGNQPQHF,TGTGCCAGTAGTGTACCGGGACAGGGCAATCAGCCCCAGCATTTT,TRBV19,.,TRBJ1-5,TRBD1
CASSLDGRANYGYTF,TGTGCCAGCAGCTTGGATGGCAGGGCTAACTATGGCTACACCTTC,TRBV5-4,once,TRBJ1-2,.
CASSERGEAFF,TGTGCCAGCAGTGAACGGGGGGAAGCTTTCTTT,TRBV2,few,TRBJ1-1,.
CASSVRQNYGYTF,TGTGCCAGCAGCGTACGGCAGAACTATGGCTACACCTTC,TRBV9,.,TRBJ1-2,.
CASSPGTAGGGNQPQHF,TGTGCCAGCAGCCCTGGGACTGCCGGGGGGGGCAATCAGCCCCAGCATTTT,TRBV7-9,.,TRBJ1-5,.
CASSLAVGASGNTIYF,TGCGCCAGCAGCTTGGCCGTGGGGGCCTCTGGAAACACCATATATTTT,TRBV5-1,.,TRBJ1-3,.
CASSLPSALTDTQYF,TGTGCCAGCAGTTTGCCTAGCGCCCTCACAGATACGCAGTATTTT,TRBV28,.,TRBJ2-3,.
CASTLDRSEQFF,TGTGCCAGCACCCTGGACAGGAGTGAGCAGTTCTTC,TRBV12-3/TRBV12-4,few,TRBJ2-1,TRBD1
CASSFGTGSSNQPQHF,TGTGCCAGCAGCTTCGGGACAGGATCGAGCAATCAGCCCCAGCATTTT,TRBV5-6,.,TRBJ1-5,TRBD1
CASCWGSSSYNSPLHF,TGTGCCAGCTGCTGGGGGAGTAGCTCCTATAATTCACCCCTCCACTTT,TRBV6-6,once,TRBJ1-6,.
CSVIFTLGNQPQHF,TGCAGCGTTATCTTTACCCTGGGCAATCAGCCCCAGCATTTT,TRBV29-1,.,TRBJ1-5,.
CASSPGTSGQETQYF,TGTGCCAGCAGCCCCGGGACTAGCGGGCAAGAGACCCAGTACTTC,TRBV7-8,.,TRBJ2-5,TRBD2
CASSLSSGGAVEQFF,TGTGCCAGCAGCTTGTCTAGCGGGGGGGCGGTTGAGCAGTTCTTC,TRBV7-2,.,TRBJ2-1,TRBD2
CASSGVTGNTEAFF,TGCGCCAGCAGCGGGGTGACAGGGAACACTGAAGCTTTCTTT,TRBV5-1,.,TRBJ1-1,.
CASSLEQIRVGYGYTF,TGTGCCAGCAGCTTAGAACAGATCCGCGTTGGCTATGGCTACACCTTC,TRBV7-8,.,TRBJ1-2,.
CASSLFSQAEAFF,TGTGCCAGCAGTTTATTCTCTCAAGCTGAAGCTTTCTTT,TRBV28,.,TRBJ1-1,.
CASTSTLNRGAYNEQFF,TGTGCCAGCACCTCGACACTAAACAGGGGGGCCTACAATGAGCAGTTCTTC,TRBV5-6,once,TRBJ2-1,TRBD1
CASSARGGRTNEKLFF,TGTGCCAGCAGCGCGCGAGGGGGAAGAACTAATGAAAAACTGTTTTTT,TRBV9,.,TRBJ1-4,.
CASTGANVLTF,TGTGCCAGCACTGGGGCCAACGTCCTGACTTTC,TRBV5-6,.,TRBJ2-6,.
CASSQVLAGTGYEKLFF,TGTGCCAGCAGCCAAGTCCTCGCCGGGACAGGGTATGAAAAACTGTTTTTT,TRBV3-1/TRBV3-2,.,TRBJ1-4,TRBD1
CSVAVNTEAFF,TGCAGTGTGGCCGTGAACACTGAAGCTTTCTTT,TRBV20-1,.,TRBJ1-1,.
CASSRGGRGNEQFF,TGTGCCAGCAGCCGGGGGGGCCGGGGCAATGAGCAGTTCTTC,TRBV3-1/TRBV3-2,.,TRBJ2-1,.
CASSFSDRVNEKLFF,TGTGCCAGCAGCTTTTCCGACAGGGTGAATGAAAAACTGTTTTTT,TRBV5-5,.,TRBJ1-4,TRBD1
CASSPRQMAEEAFF,TGTGCCAGCTCACCACGACAAATGGCCGAAGAAGCTTTCTTT,TRBV18,.,TRBJ1-1,.
CASSGAGTAYNEQFF,TGTGCCAGCAGCGGCGCCGGGACAGCCTACAATGAGCAGTTCTTC,TRBV5-5,.,TRBJ2-1,TRBD1
CASSLQGAQETQYF,TGCGCCAGCAGCTTACAGGGTGCCCAAGAGACCCAGTACTTC,TRBV5-1,.,TRBJ2-5,.
CASSLGGSGGYSYNEQFF,TGTGCCAGCAGCTTAGGTGGTAGCGGGGGATACTCCTACAATGAGCAGTTCTTC,TRBV11-3,.,TRBJ2-1,TRBD2
CSVLKNTGELFF,TGCAGCGTTTTGAAGAACACCGGGGAGCTGTTTTTT,TRBV29-1,.,TRBJ2-2,.
CASMKGGRNEQFF,TGTGCCAGCATGAAAGGGGGGCGAAATGAGCAGTTCTTC,TRBV27,.,TRBJ2-1,.
CASRASGEGKNGYTF,TGTGCCAGCAGGGCGTCAGGGGAAGGTAAAAATGGCTACACCTTC,TRBV27,.,TRBJ1-2,.
CASAPTTGSGTEAFF,TGTGCCAGCGCACCGACCACGGGTTCCGGCACTGAAGCTTTCTTT,TRBV6-6,.,TRBJ1-1,.
CASSLGVSDTEAFF,TGTGCCAGCAGCTTAGGCGTCAGTGACACTGAAGCTTTCTTT,TRBV13,.,TRBJ1-1,.
CASSTTDNQPQHF,TGTGCCAGTAGTACCACAGACAATCAGCCCCAGCATTTT,TRBV19,.,TRBJ1-5,.
CASSRDRSLGNTIYF,TGTGCCAGCAGCAGAGACCGCTCCCTTGGAAACACCATATATTTT,TRBV11-2,.,TRBJ1-3,.
CASSKQGAREKLFF,TGTGCCAGTAGTAAACAGGGGGCGCGAGAAAAACTGTTTTTT,TRBV19,.,TRBJ1-4,TRBD1
CATRLGPEGSSPLHF,TGTGCCACCCGTTTGGGGCCCGAGGGGAGTTCACCCCTCCACTTT,TRBV10-3,few,TRBJ1-6,.
CASSLFGQGNQPQHF,TGTGCCAGCAGTTTATTCGGGCAGGGAAATCAGCCCCAGCATTTT,TRBV27,.,TRBJ1-5,.
CASSIAGGRGGPPGANVLTF,TGTGCCAGTAGTATAGCGGGGGGCAGGGGTGGCCCTCCTGGGGCCAACGTCCTGACTTTC,TRBV19,.,TRBJ2-6,.
CASSEPFYRGESSYEQYF,TGTGCCAGCAGTGAACCATTCTACAGGGGCGAGAGCTCCTACGAGCAGTACTTC,TRBV2,.,TRBJ2-7,TRBD1
CASSLEPRETQYF,TGTGCCAGCAGCTTAGAGCCTCGGGAGACCCAGTACTTC,TRBV7-2,.,TRBJ2-5,.
CASSEGALNYGYTF,TGTGCCAGTAGTGAGGGGGCCTTAAACTATGGCTACACCTTC,TRBV19,.,TRBJ1-2,TRBD1
CASRDLWSDQPQHF,TGTGCCAGCAGGGACCTTTGGTCGGATCAGCCCCAGCATTTT,TRBV27,.,TRBJ1-5,.
CASSESVQPQHF,TGCGCCAGCAGTGAGTCAGTTCAGCCCCAGCATTTT,TRBV10-2,few,TRBJ1-5,.
CASRAGQGNAGANVLTF,TGTGCCAGCAGGGCCGGACAGGGAAATGCTGGGGCCAACGTCCTGACTTTC,TRBV11-2,once,TRBJ2-6,TRBD1
CASSRLGAGELFF,TGTGCCAGCAGTAGACTAGGTGCCGGGGAGCTGTTTTTT,TRBV12-3/TRBV12-4,.,TRBJ2-2,.
CASSWGQQGKAGAFF,TGCGCCAGCAGCTGGGGACAACAGGGGAAGGCGGGAGCTTTCTTT,TRBV5-1,.,TRBJ1-1,TRBD1
CSASNADRGFSQPQHF,TGCAGTGCTAGTAATGCGGACAGGGGCTTTTCTCAGCCCCAGCATTTT,TRBV20-1,.,TRBJ1-5,TRBD1
CATSKDPGGNQPQHF,TGTGCCACCAGCAAAGACCCCGGTGGCAATCAGCCCCAGCATTTT,TRBV15,.,TRBJ1-5,.
CASSILTGSGELFF,TGTGCCAGTAGTATCTTGACAGGGTCCGGGGAGCTGTTTTTT,TRBV19,.,TRBJ2-2,TRBD1
CASPRVFNRGAVF,TGTGCCAGCCCCCGAGTCTTTAACCGGGGAGCTGTTTTT,TRBV9,.,TRBJ2-2,.
CATSDGTDYEQYF,TGTGCCACCAGTGACGGGACAGACTACGAGCAGTACTTC,TRBV24-1,.,TRBJ2-7,TRBD1
CASSSWTGGSDEQYF,TGTGCCAGCAGTTCGTGGACAGGGGGAAGTGACGAGCAGTACTTC,TRBV27,.,TRBJ2-7,TRBD1
CASSLKGQLRLSNEQFF,TGTGCCAGCAGCTTGAAGGGACAGCTTAGGTTGTCGAATGAGCAGTTCTTC,TRBV5-6,.,TRBJ2-1,TRBD1
CASSQYSGMSCSYNEQFF,TGTGCCAGCAGCCAATACAGCGGGATGAGCTGCTCCTACAATGAGCAGTTCTTC,TRBV3-1/TRBV3-2,once,TRBJ2-1,TRBD2
CSATLGPYEQYF,TGCAGCGCCACCTTGGGTCCCTACGAGCAGTACTTC,TRBV29-1,.,TRBJ2-7,.
CATVGGPADTQYF,TGTGCCACCGTGGGGGGGCCCGCAGATACGCAGTATTTT,TRBV24-1,.,TRBJ2-3,.